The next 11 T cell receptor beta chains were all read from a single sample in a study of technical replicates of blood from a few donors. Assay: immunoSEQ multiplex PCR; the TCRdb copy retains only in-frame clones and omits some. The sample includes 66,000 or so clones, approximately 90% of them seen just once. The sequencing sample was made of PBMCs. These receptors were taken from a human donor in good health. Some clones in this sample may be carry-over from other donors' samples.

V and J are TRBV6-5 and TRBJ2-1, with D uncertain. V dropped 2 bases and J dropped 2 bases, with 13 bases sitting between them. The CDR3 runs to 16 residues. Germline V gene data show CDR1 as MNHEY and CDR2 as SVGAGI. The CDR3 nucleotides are TGTGCCAGCAGTTACACCCCCCCTCCGGCCTACAATGAGCAGTTCTTC. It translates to CASSYTPPPAYNEQFF.

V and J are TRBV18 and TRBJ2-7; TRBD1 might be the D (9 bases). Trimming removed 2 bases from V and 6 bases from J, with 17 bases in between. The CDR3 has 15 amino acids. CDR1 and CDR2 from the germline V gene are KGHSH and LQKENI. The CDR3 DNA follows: TGTGCCAGCTCACCAACGGGGGGGACAGGGCTCGAGCAGTACTTC. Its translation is CASSPTGGTGLEQYF.

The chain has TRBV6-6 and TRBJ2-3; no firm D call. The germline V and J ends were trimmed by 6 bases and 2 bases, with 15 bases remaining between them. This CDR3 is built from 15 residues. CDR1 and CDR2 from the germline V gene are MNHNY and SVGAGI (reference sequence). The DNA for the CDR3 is TGTGCCAGCAGGCCGACCGGCGGAATCACAGATACGCAGTATTTT. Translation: CASRPTGGITDTQYF.

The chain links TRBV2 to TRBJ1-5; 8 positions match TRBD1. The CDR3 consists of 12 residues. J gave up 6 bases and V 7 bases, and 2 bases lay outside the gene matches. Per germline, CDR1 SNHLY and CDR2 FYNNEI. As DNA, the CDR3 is TGTGCCAGCACAGGGGGCCCTCAGCCCCAGCATTTT. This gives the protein CASTGGPQPQHF.

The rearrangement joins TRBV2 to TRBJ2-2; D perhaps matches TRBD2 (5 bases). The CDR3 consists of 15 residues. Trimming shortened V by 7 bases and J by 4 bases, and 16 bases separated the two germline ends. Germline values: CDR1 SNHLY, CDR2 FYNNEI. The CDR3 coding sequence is TGTGCCAGCAAAACACAGAATCGGGGCACCGGGGAGCTGTTTTTT. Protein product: CASKTQNRGTGELFF. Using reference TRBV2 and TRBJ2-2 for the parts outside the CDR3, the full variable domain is EPEVTQTPSHQVTQMGQEVILRCVPISNHLYFYWYRQILGQKVEFLVSFYNNEISEKSEIFDDQFSVERPDGSNFTLKIRSTKLEDSAMYFCASKTQNRGTGELFFGEGSRLTVL.

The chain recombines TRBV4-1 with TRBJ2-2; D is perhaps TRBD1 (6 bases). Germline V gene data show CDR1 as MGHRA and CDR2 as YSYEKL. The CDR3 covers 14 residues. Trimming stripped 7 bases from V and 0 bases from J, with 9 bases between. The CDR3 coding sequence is TGCGCCAGCACAGGACAGCCGAACACCGGGGAGCTGTTTTTT. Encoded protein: CASTGQPNTGELFF.

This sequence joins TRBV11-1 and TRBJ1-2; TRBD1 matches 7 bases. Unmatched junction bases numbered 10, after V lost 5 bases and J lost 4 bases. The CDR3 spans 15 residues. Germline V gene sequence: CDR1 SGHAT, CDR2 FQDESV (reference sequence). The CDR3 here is CASSASRDSPYGYTF. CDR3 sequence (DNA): TGTGCCAGCAGCGCTTCCCGGGACAGCCCCTATGGCTACACCTTC.

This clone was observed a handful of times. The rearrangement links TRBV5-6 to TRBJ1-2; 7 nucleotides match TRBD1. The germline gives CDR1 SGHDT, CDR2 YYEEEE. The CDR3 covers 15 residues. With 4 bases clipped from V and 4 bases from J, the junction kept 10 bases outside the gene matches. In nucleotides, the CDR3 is TGTGCCAGCAGCCCGGAAATGGGACAGCCCTATGGCTACACCTTC. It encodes CASSPEMGQPYGYTF.

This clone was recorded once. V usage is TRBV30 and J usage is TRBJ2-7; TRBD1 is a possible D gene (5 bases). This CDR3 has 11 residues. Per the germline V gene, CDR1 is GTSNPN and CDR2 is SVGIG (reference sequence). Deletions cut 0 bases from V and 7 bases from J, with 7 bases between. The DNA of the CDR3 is TGTGCCTGGAGTGTAAGGACAGAGCAGTACTTC. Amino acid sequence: CAWSVRTEQYF. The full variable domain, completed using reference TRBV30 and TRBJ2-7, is SQTIHQWPATLVQPVGSPLSLECTVEGTSNPNLYWYRQAAGRGLQLLFYSVGIGQISSEVPQNLSASRPQDRQFILSSKKLLLSDSGFYLCAWSVRTEQYFGPGTRLTVT.

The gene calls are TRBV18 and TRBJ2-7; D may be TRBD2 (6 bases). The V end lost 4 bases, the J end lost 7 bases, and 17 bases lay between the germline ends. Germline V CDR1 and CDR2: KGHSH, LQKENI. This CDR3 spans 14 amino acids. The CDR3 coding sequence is TGTGCCAGCTCACAAATGGAGGGGTCTCGAGAGCAGTACTTC. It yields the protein CASSQMEGSREQYF. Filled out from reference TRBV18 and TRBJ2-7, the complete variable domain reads NAGVMQNPRHLVRRRGQEARLRCSPMKGHSHVYWYRQLPEEGLKFMVYLQKENIIDESGMPKERFSAEFPKEGPSILRIQQVVRGDSAAYFCASSQMEGSREQYFGPGTRLTVT.

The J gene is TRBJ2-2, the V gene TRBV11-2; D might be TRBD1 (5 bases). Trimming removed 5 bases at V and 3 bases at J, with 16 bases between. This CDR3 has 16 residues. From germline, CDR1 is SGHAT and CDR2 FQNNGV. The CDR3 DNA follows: TGTGCCAGCAGCCCTCCGGACATTGATTACACCGGGGAGCTGTTTTTT. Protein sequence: CASSPPDIDYTGELFF.